This section outlines one T cell receptor (beta chain) sequence together with its context. Followed longitudinally, the Seattle patients had been enrolled during active infection. The sample originates from a study of blood T cell repertoires in COVID-19. Across the whole study: Samples of COVID-19 (acute and convalescent) were obtained from the United States, Italy and Spain. PBMCs, B-cell-depleted T cells, or T cells provided the cDNA or gDNA that made up the material.

V was clipped by 0 bases and J by 7 bases, with 18 bases between them. The CDR3 is 15 residues long. The germline gives CDR1 GTSNPN, CDR2 SVGIG (reference sequence). In the original processing: Amplification with reference gene primers provided the estimates of nucleated cell counts. The method was immunoSEQ multiplex PCR; TCRdb's version includes in-frame clones alone and lacks a portion of them. Clone size and the V and J calls come from that table; the DNA yielded D and trimming. The table lists more than 100,000 clones, 85% to 90% of them singletons. The receptor was derived from a woman in her sixties with COVID-19, enrolled during active disease. The specimen sequenced was peripheral blood. This chain connects TRBV30 to TRBJ1-2; D perhaps matches TRBD1 (6 bases). CDR3 in amino acids: CAWSVGDPGVGGYTF. Here the CDR3 DNA reads TGTGCCTGGAGTGTGGGGGACCCAGGGGTCGGTGGCTACACCTTC.